These T cell receptor beta chains were read from a single sample in a study of control samples from healthy donors and cancer patients. Sequencing used immunoSEQ multiplex PCR; TCRdb keeps in-frame clones, though not all of them. The sample carries some 120,000 clones, about 93% recorded once. Sequenced sample: PBMCs. The receptors here all came from a man in his fifties or sixties with head and neck cancer. Each CDR3 is given without its conserved first and last residue. The order of the fields is V gene, D gene, J gene, CDR3 protein. A D gene is named only where the DNA matches it firmly.

v_call: TRBV10-3; d_call: -; j_call: TRBJ2-3; cdr3_aa: AIRLGRGLDTQY
v_call: TRBV7-2; d_call: TRBD1; j_call: TRBJ2-7; cdr3_aa: ASSLWDRADSYEQY
v_call: TRBV6-1; d_call: -; j_call: TRBJ1-3; cdr3_aa: ASSEALGTGNTIY
v_call: TRBV5-6; d_call: -; j_call: TRBJ2-3; cdr3_aa: ASSLRGTDTQY
v_call: TRBV3-1/TRBV3-2; d_call: TRBD1; j_call: TRBJ1-3; cdr3_aa: ASSRGTDGNTIY
v_call: TRBV11-3; d_call: -; j_call: TRBJ1-1; cdr3_aa: ASSLAGNTEAF
v_call: TRBV5-6; d_call: -; j_call: TRBJ2-7; cdr3_aa: ASSLGYRASSYEQY
v_call: TRBV10-3; d_call: -; j_call: TRBJ2-7; cdr3_aa: AISGREQGPYEQY
v_call: TRBV5-1; d_call: -; j_call: TRBJ2-1; cdr3_aa: ASSLDDYNEQF
v_call: TRBV18; d_call: TRBD1; j_call: TRBJ1-4; cdr3_aa: ASSTDRRNTGGEKLF
v_call: TRBV9; d_call: TRBD2; j_call: TRBJ2-3; cdr3_aa: ASSVSGGGFTDTQY
v_call: TRBV15; d_call: TRBD2; j_call: TRBJ2-3; cdr3_aa: ATSREYSGGAGTDTQY
v_call: TRBV27; d_call: TRBD1; j_call: TRBJ2-7; cdr3_aa: ASSLPGTGLREQY
v_call: TRBV5-1; d_call: -; j_call: TRBJ2-7; cdr3_aa: ASSLGGGTFYEQY
v_call: TRBV7-2; d_call: TRBD2; j_call: TRBJ2-7; cdr3_aa: ASSATSGGYEQY
v_call: TRBV6-2/TRBV6-3; d_call: -; j_call: TRBJ1-2; cdr3_aa: ASSQYPTGAYGYT
v_call: TRBV24-1; d_call: -; j_call: TRBJ2-2; cdr3_aa: ATGTGTRSGELF
v_call: TRBV24-1; d_call: -; j_call: TRBJ2-2; cdr3_aa: ATSDFRDTIYTGELF
v_call: TRBV6-1; d_call: -; j_call: TRBJ2-7; cdr3_aa: ASSEELGAYEQY
v_call: TRBV6-1; d_call: -; j_call: TRBJ1-5; cdr3_aa: ASSEAQGRSNQPQH
v_call: TRBV29-1; d_call: TRBD1; j_call: TRBJ1-4; cdr3_aa: SARDRPLDEKLF
v_call: TRBV9; d_call: TRBD2; j_call: TRBJ2-3; cdr3_aa: ASSVGAGGGTDTQY
v_call: TRBV2; d_call: -; j_call: TRBJ1-1; cdr3_aa: ASSDWATGFVEAF
v_call: TRBV19; d_call: -; j_call: TRBJ2-1; cdr3_aa: ASSIGLAGGNEQF
v_call: TRBV18; d_call: -; j_call: TRBJ2-1; cdr3_aa: ASSPFTNSGDNEQF
v_call: TRBV7-8; d_call: TRBD2; j_call: TRBJ2-2; cdr3_aa: ASSVVAGGANTGELF
v_call: TRBV9; d_call: -; j_call: TRBJ2-5; cdr3_aa: ASSVSWGARRETQY
v_call: TRBV19; d_call: TRBD2; j_call: TRBJ2-7; cdr3_aa: ASSMGLAGAYEQY
v_call: TRBV3-1/TRBV3-2; d_call: -; j_call: TRBJ1-6; cdr3_aa: ASRQTLYNSPLH
v_call: TRBV6-5; d_call: -; j_call: TRBJ2-3; cdr3_aa: ASSYTRPTDTQY
v_call: TRBV6-2/TRBV6-3; d_call: -; j_call: TRBJ1-2; cdr3_aa: ASSSTQPEGYT
v_call: TRBV27; d_call: TRBD1; j_call: TRBJ2-1; cdr3_aa: ASSLFPSGTGSYNEQF
v_call: TRBV5-1; d_call: -; j_call: TRBJ1-2; cdr3_aa: ASSAAHYGYT
v_call: TRBV3-1/TRBV3-2; d_call: -; j_call: TRBJ2-2; cdr3_aa: ASSHAGQSTAGELF
v_call: TRBV19; d_call: TRBD1; j_call: TRBJ1-4; cdr3_aa: ATSRGGFMGDEKLF
v_call: TRBV19; d_call: -; j_call: TRBJ2-7; cdr3_aa: ASSINRAHEQY
v_call: TRBV7-9; d_call: -; j_call: TRBJ2-7; cdr3_aa: ATDPPDWSEQY
v_call: TRBV28; d_call: -; j_call: TRBJ2-6; cdr3_aa: ASRGRGGANVLT
v_call: TRBV4-2; d_call: -; j_call: TRBJ1-3; cdr3_aa: ASSQASGRASGNTIY
v_call: TRBV2; d_call: TRBD2; j_call: TRBJ2-5; cdr3_aa: ASRRGSGGAETQY
v_call: TRBV6-6; d_call: -; j_call: TRBJ1-5; cdr3_aa: ASSYMTTYSNQPQH
v_call: TRBV20-1; d_call: -; j_call: TRBJ2-7; cdr3_aa: SAIDRTFPYEQY
v_call: TRBV21-1; d_call: -; j_call: TRBJ1-5; cdr3_aa: ASSTQGHYSNQPQH
v_call: TRBV5-4; d_call: -; j_call: TRBJ2-7; cdr3_aa: ASSFGALGYEQY
v_call: TRBV25-1; d_call: -; j_call: TRBJ1-1; cdr3_aa: ASKFGGATEAF
v_call: TRBV4-1; d_call: TRBD1; j_call: TRBJ2-1; cdr3_aa: ASSQAGTGQFGEQF
v_call: TRBV6-5; d_call: TRBD1; j_call: TRBJ1-1; cdr3_aa: ASSTGGTEAF
v_call: TRBV3-1/TRBV3-2; d_call: -; j_call: TRBJ2-7; cdr3_aa: ASSQGPGTNYEQY
v_call: TRBV21-1; d_call: -; j_call: TRBJ2-7; cdr3_aa: ASSRTGTGSSTPSYEQY
v_call: TRBV6-5; d_call: -; j_call: TRBJ2-3; cdr3_aa: ASSPGLSTDTQY
v_call: TRBV5-5; d_call: -; j_call: TRBJ2-4; cdr3_aa: ASSSPAATEIQY
v_call: TRBV4-3; d_call: -; j_call: TRBJ1-1; cdr3_aa: ASRQDTEAF
v_call: TRBV7-2; d_call: -; j_call: TRBJ1-1; cdr3_aa: ASSPWGKGNTEAF
v_call: TRBV18; d_call: -; j_call: TRBJ2-5; cdr3_aa: ASSPMEETQY
v_call: TRBV6-2/TRBV6-3; d_call: -; j_call: TRBJ1-1; cdr3_aa: ASSYLTGGGTEAF
v_call: TRBV7-2; d_call: -; j_call: TRBJ2-3; cdr3_aa: ASSSRDTQY
v_call: TRBV2; d_call: -; j_call: TRBJ1-1; cdr3_aa: ASSAWKMVNTEAF